The source of this T cell receptor (beta chain) is a study of spatial heterogeneity in lung cancer. The wider study: More than 70 TRACERx patients with early, untreated non-small cell lung cancer donated samples. An average of more than ten raw reads was observed per unique TCR and UMI combination.

This clonotype was counted between two and nine times. The time point was: blood at routine non-recurrence follow-up after resection. TCRdb recomputed calls from the 5' RACE reads with MiXCR, one row per CDR3 protein. Of approximately 110,000 distinct CDR3 sequences listed, 11% are singletons. The sequence was collected from a female donor with early-stage non-small cell lung cancer. The sample consisted of PBMCs, taken at follow-up.

The CDR3 is CASSRDSNSPLHF. CDR3 sequence (DNA): TGTGCCAGCAGCCGGGACTCTAATTCACCCCTCCACTTT. The chain carries TRBV25-1 and TRBJ1-6, with a tentative D call TRBD1 (5 bases). The CDR3 loop spans 13 amino acids. V shed 6 bases and J shed 6 bases, with 9 bases lying between them. The germline V gene encodes CDR1 MGHDK and CDR2 SYGVNS.